The 13 T cell receptor beta chains presented below share a single source sample, sequenced in a study of T cell responses to AZD1222 COVID-19 vaccine. Profiled with immunoSEQ multiplex PCR; TCRdb holds only in-frame clones, not every one. Seen here are 95,000 to 110,000 clones, about 89% observed once, and the top ten hold 5% to 7.5%. Specimen: peripheral blood, collected 28 days after the second AZD1222 dose. The receptors stem from an adult who received the AZD1222 COVID-19 vaccine.

The count of this clone is one. The rearrangement links TRBV5-4 to TRBJ1-1, with a tentative D call TRBD1 (5 bases). The CDR3 length is 12 residues. The germline V and J ends were trimmed by 4 bases and 4 bases, with 8 bases remaining between them. CDR1 and CDR2 from the germline V gene are SGHNT and YYREEE (reference sequence). The CDR3 protein is CASSAGSTEAFF. In DNA form, the CDR3 reads TGTGCCAGCAGCGCAGGGTCCACTGAAGCTTTCTTT.

Concerning this clone: This same CDR3 is encoded by further DNA sequences in the sample. The chain combines TRBV5-1 with TRBJ2-2, with D hard to call. Trimming cost V 1 base and J 4 bases, with 8 bases left between them. CDR1 SGHRS and CDR2 YFSETQ come from the germline V gene. CDR3 length: 14 residues. The CDR3 spells CASSLRQGTGELFF. The CDR3, as DNA: TGCGCCAGCAGCTTGCGACAAGGCACCGGGGAGCTGTTTTTT. The full variable domain, completed using reference TRBV5-1 and TRBJ2-2, is KAGVTQTPRYLIKTRGQQVTLSCSPISGHRSVSWYQQTPGQGLQFLFEYFSETQRNKGNFPGRFSGRQFSNSRSEMNVSTLELGDSALYLCASSLRQGTGELFFGEGSRLTVL.

This clone has just one count. The chain carries TRBV3-1 (or the pseudogene TRBV3-2) and TRBJ2-3, with 7 positions matching TRBD1. Unmatched junction bases numbered 9, after V lost 4 bases and J lost 5 bases. Germline V gives CDR1 LGHDT, CDR2 YNNKEL (reference sequence). This CDR3 is built from 15 residues. CDR3 sequence: CASSPYRGAGDTQYF. In DNA form, the CDR3 reads TGTGCCAGCAGCCCATACAGGGGCGCGGGAGATACGCAGTATTTT.

For this clone: In the same sample, other DNA sequences code for this CDR3. V and J are TRBV6-5 and TRBJ1-5, with 7 nucleotides matching TRBD1. Per germline, CDR1 MNHEY and CDR2 SVGAGI. Trimming cost V 6 bases and J 2 bases; bases outside gene matches: 4. The CDR3 sequence is 14 residues long. The CDR3 region is CASSPDRGNQPQHF. As DNA, the CDR3 is TGTGCCAGCAGCCCCGACAGGGGCAATCAGCCCCAGCATTTT.

This chain joins TRBV5-4 and TRBJ2-7; tentatively, D is TRBD1 (7 bases). The germline gives CDR1 SGHNT, CDR2 YYREEE (reference sequence). The germline V and J ends were trimmed by 4 bases and 1 base, with 12 bases remaining between them. The CDR3 has 14 residues. The CDR3 region is CASSGGTVSYEQYF. The DNA for the CDR3 is TGTGCCAGCAGCGGCGGGACAGTTTCCTACGAGCAGTACTTC.

The V call is TRBV5-1, the J call TRBJ1-1, with TRBD1 as a possible D gene (5 bases). Per germline, CDR1 SGHRS and CDR2 YFSETQ. Trimming cost V 5 bases and J 4 bases, with 12 bases left between them. CDR3 length: 13 residues. CDR3 sequence: CASRQVGFTEAFF. The CDR3, as DNA: TGCGCCAGCAGACAGGTAGGGTTCACTGAAGCTTTCTTT.

The chain combines TRBV5-1 with TRBJ2-2, with a weak D call TRBD1 (6 bases). The V gene lost 4 bases and the J gene lost 1 base, with 8 bases spanning the gap. In germline, CDR1 is SGHRS, CDR2 YFSETQ. The CDR3 covers 14 residues. The CDR3 sequence is CASSQTGNTGELFF. The DNA of the CDR3 is TGCGCCAGCAGCCAGACAGGGAACACCGGGGAGCTGTTTTTT.

The genes are TRBV27 and TRBJ1-1; TRBD1 aligns across 9 bases. Germline CDR1 is MNHEY and CDR2 is SMNVEV (reference sequence). This CDR3 spans 16 amino acids. The ends lost 4 bases at V and 1 base at J; junction bases unmatched: 7. CDR3 region: CASSSRDREENTEAFF. The CDR3 DNA reads TGTGCCAGCAGTTCCCGGGACAGGGAAGAGAACACTGAAGCTTTCTTT.

The rearrangement joins TRBV13 to TRBJ2-7; 13 nucleotides agree with TRBD2. This CDR3 has 15 residues. The ends lost 0 bases at V and 4 bases at J; junction bases unmatched: 0. Germline CDR1 reads PRHDT; CDR2 reads FYEKMQ (reference sequence). The CDR3 coding sequence is TGTGCCAGCAGCTTAGGGGGACTAGCGGGATACGAGCAGTACTTC. It yields the protein CASSLGGLAGYEQYF. Full variable domain (rest looked up from reference TRBV13 and TRBJ2-7): AAGVIQSPRHLIKEKRETATLKCYPIPRHDTVYWYQQGPGQDPQFLISFYEKMQSDKGSIPDRFSAQQFSDYHSELNMSSLELGDSALYFCASSLGGLAGYEQYFGPGTRLTVT.

The rearrangement uses TRBV5-6 and TRBJ1-6; D unclear. V was trimmed by 0 bases and J by 11 bases, leaving 21 bases between them. This CDR3 has 17 residues. Looked up from germline, CDR1 is SGHDT and CDR2 is YYEEEE. For the CDR3, the DNA is TGTGCCAGCAGCTTGGGACCCCCGGGCGACCAGGAGACACCCCTCCACTTT. It codes for CASSLGPPGDQETPLHF.

The chain uses TRBV4-1 and TRBJ1-1; D remains unclear. The CDR3 extends over 14 amino acids. Germline CDR1 MGHRA, CDR2 YSYEKL. V lost 4 bases and J lost 4, with 13 bases in between. The chain's CDR3 is CASSLGPRSTEAFF. In DNA, the CDR3 is TGCGCCAGCAGCCTTGGCCCCCGAAGCACTGAAGCTTTCTTT.

The CDR3 DNA reads as TGTGCCAGCAGCTTAGGACAGGGGTCGGGTAACTATGGCTACACCTTC. As protein: CASSLGQGSGNYGYTF. The J gene is TRBJ1-2, the V gene TRBV5-6; 9 bases match TRBD1. V dropped 2 bases and J dropped 1; count of bases not matched to a gene: 6. Germline values: CDR1 SGHDT, CDR2 YYEEEE. This CDR3 is built from 16 residues.

This chain connects TRBV10-3 to TRBJ1-6, with 8 bases matching TRBD1. V lost 7 bases and J lost 7; bases outside the gene matches: 9. This CDR3 comprises 15 residues. From germline, CDR1 is ENHRY and CDR2 SYGVKD. The CDR3: CAINNEDRENSPLHF. DNA for the CDR3: TGTGCCATCAATAACGAGGACAGGGAGAATTCACCCCTCCACTTT.